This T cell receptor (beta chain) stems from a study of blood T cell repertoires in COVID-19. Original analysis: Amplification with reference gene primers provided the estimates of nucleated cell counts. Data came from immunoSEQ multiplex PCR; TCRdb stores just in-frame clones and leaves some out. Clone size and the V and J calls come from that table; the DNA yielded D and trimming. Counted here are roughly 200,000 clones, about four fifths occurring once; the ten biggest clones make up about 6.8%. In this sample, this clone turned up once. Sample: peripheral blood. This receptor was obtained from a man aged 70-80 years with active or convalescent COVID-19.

For the CDR3, the DNA is TGTGCCAGCAGTTACTCGAATGCGGGCTCCTACAATGAGCAGTTCTTC. The encoded protein is CASSYSNAGSYNEQFF. The chain links TRBV6-5 to TRBJ2-1; D is possibly TRBD2 (5 bases). CDR3 length: 16 amino acids. V dropped 0 bases and J dropped 0 bases, with 9 bases sitting between them. Germline CDR1 is MNHEY and CDR2 is SVGAGI.